The rows below give T cell receptor beta chains drawn from one sample of a study of cytomegalovirus exposure and HLA in healthy donors. The method was immunoSEQ multiplex PCR; TCRdb's version includes in-frame clones alone and lacks a portion of them. The data show fewer than 150,000 clones, with around 80% seen just once and more than 8% held by the top ten. Sequenced input: PBMCs. The receptors derive from a female donor in good health and CMV-seropositive. CDR3s include the opening cysteine and the closing phenylalanine or tryptophan. A D gene is named only where the DNA matches it firmly. Clone size is stated in some rows and not others, as once, few, many or a class when expanded.

j_call clone_size v_call d_call cdr3_nt cdr3_aa
TRBJ2-2 . TRBV6-5 TRBD2 TGTGCCAGCAGTTTGCGGGGGGGAGACACCGGGGAGCTGTTTTTT CASSLRGGDTGELFF
TRBJ1-2 few TRBV7-9 . TGTGCCAGCAGCTTAGTGCAATTAATAGCTGGCTACACCTTC CASSLVQLIAGYTF
TRBJ2-7 once TRBV30 . TGTGCCTGGAGGTCTATAACCTACGAGCAGTACTTC CAWRSITYEQYF
TRBJ1-2 . TRBV14 TRBD1 TGTGCCAGCAGCCGAGACAGGGGGCGAGGTGGCTACACCTTC CASSRDRGRGGYTF
TRBJ2-7 . TRBV10-3 TRBD1 TGTGCCATCAGGGGACAGGGCTACGAGCAGTACTTC CAIRGQGYEQYF
TRBJ1-5 . TRBV19 . TGTGCCAGTAGTATAGACAGGGCCGGCAATCAGCCCCAGCATTTT CASSIDRAGNQPQHF
TRBJ2-5 . TRBV5-1 . TGCGCCAGCTCGGAGGGGCTCCAAGAGACCCAGTACTTC CASSEGLQETQYF
TRBJ1-4 . TRBV6-1 TRBD1 TGTGCCAGCAGTGAAAGAGGGGACAGAAGGGAAAAACTGTTTTTT CASSERGDRREKLFF
TRBJ1-3 . TRBV5-4 . TGTGCCAGCAGCTTGAGGGGTCCCCACTCTGGAAACACCATATATTTT CASSLRGPHSGNTIYF
TRBJ1-5 . TRBV2 TRBD1 TGTGCCAGCGGGGGGACAGGCAATCAGCCCCAGCATTTT CASGGTGNQPQHF
TRBJ2-1 . TRBV30 . TGTGCCTGGAGTGGCTACGTCAATCGGGGGGAGCAGTTCTTC CAWSGYVNRGEQFF
TRBJ1-4 . TRBV10-2 . TGCGCCAGCAGTCGAAAGGAAGACAGCGAAAAACTGTTTTTT CASSRKEDSEKLFF
TRBJ2-3 once TRBV7-8 TRBD1 TGTGCCAGCAGCGCGACAGGGTTCGGGGATACGCAGTATTTT CASSATGFGDTQYF
TRBJ2-7 . TRBV28 . TGTGCCAGCAGTTTAGAAACATATTCCGGGGAGCAGTACTTC CASSLETYSGEQYF
TRBJ1-2 . TRBV9 . TGTGCCAGCAGCGTAGGGGATCGAGGGTTACATGGCTACACCTTC CASSVGDRGLHGYTF
TRBJ2-6 . TRBV9 . TGTGCCAGCAGCGTAGTAGGGGCTGGGGCCAACGTCCTGACTTTC CASSVVGAGANVLTF
TRBJ1-6 once TRBV30 . TGTGCCTGGAGTTTCCTGGACACGGGTAATTCACCCCTCCACTTT CAWSFLDTGNSPLHF
TRBJ1-1 . TRBV19 TRBD1 TGTGCCAGTAGTTCTCGGACAGGGGAAACTGAAGCTTTCTTT CASSSRTGETEAFF
TRBJ1-5 . TRBV15 . TGTGCCACCAGCAGCAGGTATAGCAATCAGCCCCAGCATTTT CATSSRYSNQPQHF
TRBJ1-4 . TRBV30 TRBD1 TGTGCCTGGGACCCAAGTAGGACAGGCTCTAATGAAAAACTGTTTTTT CAWDPSRTGSNEKLFF
TRBJ2-1 once TRBV5-1 . TGCGCCAGCAGCTTGCAGGGCTCCTACAATGAGCAGTTCTTC CASSLQGSYNEQFF
TRBJ1-1 . TRBV27 . TGTGCCAGCAGTAAAAACCGGGGCACTGAAGCTTTCTTT CASSKNRGTEAFF
TRBJ2-2 . TRBV7-8 . TGTGCCAGCAGCTTAGGTACTCTGAACACCGGGGAGCTGTTTTTT CASSLGTLNTGELFF
TRBJ1-4 . TRBV30 . TGTGCCTGGAGTGTATATGGGGCAGGGGAAAAACTGTTTTTT CAWSVYGAGEKLFF
TRBJ1-5 . TRBV7-3 . TGTGCCAGCAGTCAGGGTCGGCAGCCCCAGCATTTT CASSQGRQPQHF
TRBJ1-1 few TRBV9 . TGTGCCAGCAGCGTAGCTGCGGAAACTGAAGCTTTCTTT CASSVAAETEAFF
TRBJ1-2 . TRBV2 TRBD1 TGTGCCAGCAGTCTAGCCCCGGGACAGGGGAAGGGCTACACCTTC CASSLAPGQGKGYTF
TRBJ2-5 . TRBV7-3 TRBD1 TGTGCCAGCAGCTCTCAGGGGGAAGGAATGGAGACCCAGTACTTC CASSSQGEGMETQYF
TRBJ2-1 . TRBV2 . TGTGCCAGCAACCTGTACTCTGGCAATGAGCAGTTCTTC CASNLYSGNEQFF
TRBJ2-1 . TRBV7-3 . TGTGCCAGCAGCTTAAATTTCGACAATGAGCAGTTCTTC CASSLNFDNEQFF
TRBJ2-2 . TRBV28 . TGTGCCAGCAGGACTACGAACACCGGGGAGCTGTTTTTT CASRTTNTGELFF
TRBJ2-5 . TRBV7-7 TRBD1 TGTGCCAGCTCACCATCCAAGGGGGCACAAGAGACCCAGTACTTC CASSPSKGAQETQYF
TRBJ1-1 . TRBV6-6 TRBD1 TGTGCCAGCAGTACGCCGACCGGGACAGGGGTCACTGAAGCTTTCTTT CASSTPTGTGVTEAFF